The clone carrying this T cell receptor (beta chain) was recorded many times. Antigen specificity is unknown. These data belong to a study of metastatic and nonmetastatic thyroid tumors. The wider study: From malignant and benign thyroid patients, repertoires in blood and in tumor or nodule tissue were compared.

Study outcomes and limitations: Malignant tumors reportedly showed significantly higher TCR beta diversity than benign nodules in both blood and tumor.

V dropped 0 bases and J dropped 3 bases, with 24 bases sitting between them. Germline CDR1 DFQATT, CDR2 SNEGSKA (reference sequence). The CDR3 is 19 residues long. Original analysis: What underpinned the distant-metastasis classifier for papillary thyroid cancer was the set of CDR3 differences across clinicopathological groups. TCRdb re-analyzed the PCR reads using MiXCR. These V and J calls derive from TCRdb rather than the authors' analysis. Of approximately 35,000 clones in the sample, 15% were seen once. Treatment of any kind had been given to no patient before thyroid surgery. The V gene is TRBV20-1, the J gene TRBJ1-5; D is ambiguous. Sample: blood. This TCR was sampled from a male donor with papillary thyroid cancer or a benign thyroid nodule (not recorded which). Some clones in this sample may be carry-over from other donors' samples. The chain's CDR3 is CSARDRFYSGVDDNQPQHF. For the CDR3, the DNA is TGCAGTGCTAGAGATCGATTTTATAGCGGGGTGGATGACAATCAGCCCCAGCATTTT.